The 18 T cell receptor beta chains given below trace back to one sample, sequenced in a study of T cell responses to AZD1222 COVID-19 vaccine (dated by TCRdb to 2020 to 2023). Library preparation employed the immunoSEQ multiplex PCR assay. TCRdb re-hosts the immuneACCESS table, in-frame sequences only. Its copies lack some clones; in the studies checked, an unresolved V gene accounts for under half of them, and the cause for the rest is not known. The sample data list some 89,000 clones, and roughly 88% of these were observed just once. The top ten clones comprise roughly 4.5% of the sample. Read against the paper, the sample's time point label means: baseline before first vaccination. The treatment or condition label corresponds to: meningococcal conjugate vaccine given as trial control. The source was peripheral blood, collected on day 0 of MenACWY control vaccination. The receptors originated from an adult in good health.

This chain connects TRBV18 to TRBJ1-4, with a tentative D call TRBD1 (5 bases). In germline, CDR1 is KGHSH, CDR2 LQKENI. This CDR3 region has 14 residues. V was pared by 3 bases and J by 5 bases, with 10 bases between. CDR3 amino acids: CASSPRQSNEKLFF. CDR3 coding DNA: TGTGCCAGCTCACCCAGACAGTCCAATGAAAAACTGTTTTTT. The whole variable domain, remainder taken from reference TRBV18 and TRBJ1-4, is NAGVMQNPRHLVRRRGQEARLRCSPMKGHSHVYWYRQLPEEGLKFMVYLQKENIIDESGMPKERFSAEFPKEGPSILRIQQVVRGDSAAYFCASSPRQSNEKLFFGSGTQLSVL.

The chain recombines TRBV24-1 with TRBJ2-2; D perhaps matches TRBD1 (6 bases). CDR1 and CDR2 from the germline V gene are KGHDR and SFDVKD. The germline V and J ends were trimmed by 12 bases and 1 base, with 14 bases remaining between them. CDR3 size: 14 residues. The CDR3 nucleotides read TGTGCCGCCCGACAGGATGGGAACACCGGGGAGCTGTTTTTT. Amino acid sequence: CAARQDGNTGELFF.

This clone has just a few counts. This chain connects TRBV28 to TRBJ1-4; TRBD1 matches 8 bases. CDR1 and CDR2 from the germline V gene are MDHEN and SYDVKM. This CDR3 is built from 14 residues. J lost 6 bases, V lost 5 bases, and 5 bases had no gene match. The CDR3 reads CASSRPGQDEKLFF. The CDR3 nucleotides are TGTGCCAGCAGTCGTCCGGGACAGGATGAAAAACTGTTTTTT.

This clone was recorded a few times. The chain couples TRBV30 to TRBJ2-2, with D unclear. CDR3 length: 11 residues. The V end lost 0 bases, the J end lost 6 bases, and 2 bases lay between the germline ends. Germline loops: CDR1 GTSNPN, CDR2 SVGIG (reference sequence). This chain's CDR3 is CAWSVPGELFF. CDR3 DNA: TGTGCCTGGAGTGTTCCCGGGGAGCTGTTTTTT.

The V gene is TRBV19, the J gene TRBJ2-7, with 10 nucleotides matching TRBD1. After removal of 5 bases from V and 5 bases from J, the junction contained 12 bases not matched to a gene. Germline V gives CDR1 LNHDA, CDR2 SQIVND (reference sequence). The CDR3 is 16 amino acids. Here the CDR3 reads CASSSRTGTGDHEQYF. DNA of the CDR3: TGTGCCAGTAGTTCCCGGACCGGGACAGGGGACCACGAGCAGTACTTC.

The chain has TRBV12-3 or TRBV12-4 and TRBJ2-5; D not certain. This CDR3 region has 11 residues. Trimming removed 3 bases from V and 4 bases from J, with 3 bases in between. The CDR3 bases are TGTGCCAGCAGTTTCTCAGAGACCCAGTACTTC. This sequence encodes CASSFSETQYF.

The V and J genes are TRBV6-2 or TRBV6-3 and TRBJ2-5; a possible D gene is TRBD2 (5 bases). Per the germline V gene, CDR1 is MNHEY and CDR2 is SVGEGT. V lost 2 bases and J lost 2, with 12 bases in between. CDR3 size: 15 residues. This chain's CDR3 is CASSYPEGSQETQYF. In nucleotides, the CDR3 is TGTGCCAGCAGTTACCCTGAGGGCAGTCAAGAGACCCAGTACTTC.

CDR3 nucleotides: TGCGCCAGCAGCCAATCCAGGGAGGTCAACGTCCTGACTTTC. Translated: CASSQSREVNVLTF. V usage is TRBV4-3 and J usage is TRBJ2-6; TRBD2 might be the D (6 bases). This CDR3 is 14 amino acids long. Germline V gives CDR1 LGHNA, CDR2 YSLEER. Trimming pared 2 bases from V and 9 bases from J, leaving 11 bases between.

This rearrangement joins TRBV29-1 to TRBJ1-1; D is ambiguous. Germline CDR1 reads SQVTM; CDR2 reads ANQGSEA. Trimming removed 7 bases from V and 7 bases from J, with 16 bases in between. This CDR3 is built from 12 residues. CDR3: CSGSLRRGEAFF. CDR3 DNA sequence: TGCAGCGGATCGTTACGACGTGGTGAAGCTTTCTTT.

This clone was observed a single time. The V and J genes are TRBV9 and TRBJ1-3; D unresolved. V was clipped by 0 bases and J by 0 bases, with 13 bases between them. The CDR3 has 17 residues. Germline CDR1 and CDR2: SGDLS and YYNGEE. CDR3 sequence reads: CASSVDSGMNSGNTIYF. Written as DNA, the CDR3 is TGTGCCAGCAGCGTAGATTCAGGAATGAACTCTGGAAACACCATATATTTT.

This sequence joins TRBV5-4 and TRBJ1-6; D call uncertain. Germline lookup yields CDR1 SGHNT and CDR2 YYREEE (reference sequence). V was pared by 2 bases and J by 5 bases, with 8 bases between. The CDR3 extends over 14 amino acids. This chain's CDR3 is CASSFAGDNSPLHF. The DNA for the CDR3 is TGTGCCAGCAGCTTCGCGGGCGATAATTCACCCCTCCACTTT. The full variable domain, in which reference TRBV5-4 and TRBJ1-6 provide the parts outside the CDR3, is ETGVTQSPTHLIKTRGQQVTLRCSSQSGHNTVSWYQQALGQGPQFIFQYYREEENGRGNFPPRFSGLQFPNYSSELNVNALELDDSALYLCASSFAGDNSPLHFGNGTRLTVT.

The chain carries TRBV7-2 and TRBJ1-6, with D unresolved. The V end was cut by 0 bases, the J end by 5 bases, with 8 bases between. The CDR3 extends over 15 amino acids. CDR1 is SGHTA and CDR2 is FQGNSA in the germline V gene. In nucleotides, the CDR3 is TGTGCCAGCAGCTTAGCAGGCAGGAATAATTCACCCCTCCACTTT. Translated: CASSLAGRNNSPLHF.

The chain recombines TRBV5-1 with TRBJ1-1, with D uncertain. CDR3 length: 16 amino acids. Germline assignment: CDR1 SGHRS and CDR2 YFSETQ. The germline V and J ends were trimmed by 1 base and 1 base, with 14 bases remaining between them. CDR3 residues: CASSLSGTSKNTEAFF. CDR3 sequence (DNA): TGCGCCAGCAGCTTGTCCGGAACCTCCAAGAACACTGAAGCTTTCTTT.

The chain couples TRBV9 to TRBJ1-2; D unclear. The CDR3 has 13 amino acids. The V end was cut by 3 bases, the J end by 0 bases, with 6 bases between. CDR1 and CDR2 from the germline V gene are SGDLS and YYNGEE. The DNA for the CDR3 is TGTGCCAGCAGCGCCAACACTAACTATGGCTACACCTTC. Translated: CASSANTNYGYTF.

The CDR3 region has the DNA TGTGCCAGCTCACTAGCCTCGAACTACGAGCAGTACTTC. It specifies CASSLASNYEQYF. The chain combines TRBV18 with TRBJ2-7; D is ambiguous. The CDR3 is 13 residues long. The germline V gene encodes CDR1 KGHSH and CDR2 LQKENI. V lost 4 bases, J lost 3 bases, and 10 bases lay in between.

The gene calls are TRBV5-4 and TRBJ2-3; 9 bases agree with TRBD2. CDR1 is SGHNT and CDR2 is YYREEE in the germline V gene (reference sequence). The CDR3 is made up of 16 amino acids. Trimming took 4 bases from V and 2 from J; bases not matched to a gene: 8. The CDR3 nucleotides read TGTGCCAGCAGCATATTAGCGGGAGCGGCCACAGATACGCAGTATTTT. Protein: CASSILAGAATDTQYF.

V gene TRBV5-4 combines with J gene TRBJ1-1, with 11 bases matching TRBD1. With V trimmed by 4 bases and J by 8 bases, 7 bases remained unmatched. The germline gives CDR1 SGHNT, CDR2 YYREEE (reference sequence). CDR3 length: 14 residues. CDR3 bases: TGTGCCAGCAGCCTCCTGGACAGGGGGCTGGAAGCTTTCTTT. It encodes CASSLLDRGLEAFF.

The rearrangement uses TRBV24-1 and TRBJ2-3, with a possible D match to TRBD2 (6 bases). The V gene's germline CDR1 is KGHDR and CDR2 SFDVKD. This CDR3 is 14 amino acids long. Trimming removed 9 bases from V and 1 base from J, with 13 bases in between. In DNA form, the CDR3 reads TGTGCCACCGAGCAGTCTAGCGGCACAGATACGCAGTATTTT. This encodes CATEQSSGTDTQYF.